What follows are 15 T cell receptor beta chains derived from one specimen sequenced in a study of tumor-infiltrating lymphocytes in primary liver carcinoma. The researchers produced TCR beta cDNA from approximately 460 ng total RNA with a constant-region primer. Employing slightly modified ARM-PCR, three nested multiplex PCR rounds were run, and these gave rise to the TCR beta libraries. A C-beta reverse primer was combined with TRBV1-TRBV30 forward primers in the first two PCR rounds, and each round had around 11 cycles. TCRdb redid the calling of the multiplex PCR reads with MiXCR, one entry per CDR3 protein. The data hold approximately 190,000 distinct CDR3 sequences, with around four fifths observed a single time. Extraction of RNA together with DNA used 20-30 mg of unsorted bulk tissue. The sequenced material came from tumor tissue from primary liver carcinoma. The receptors derive from a man aged 35 to 55 with primary liver carcinoma and hepatitis B virus infection.

A note on this clonotype: Since a much larger clone is just one base distant, this may be a read error. The chain links TRBV30 to TRBJ1-1; D not resolved. Germline V lookup: CDR1 GTSNPN, CDR2 SVGIG (reference sequence). CDR3 length equals 11 residues. CDR3 coding DNA: TGTGCCTGGAGGATGAACACTGAAGCTCTCTTT. Protein sequence: CAWRMNTEALF.

A remark on this clonotype: Lacking the conserved final phenylalanine or tryptophan, this CDR3 likely reflects a read error. V and J are TRBV10-2 and TRBJ2-2; TRBD2 might be the D (5 bases). The CDR3 is 14 residues long. V lost 5 bases to trimming and J lost 14 bases, with 21 bases between them. Germline V gene data show CDR1 as WSHSY and CDR2 as SAAADI. In nucleotides, the CDR3 is TGCGCCAGCAGTAGACGAAGAGGGAGTGAGGACCTGTTTTCT. Translating gives CASSRRRGSEDLFS.

As for this clonotype: Being one base from a much bigger clone, this may be a read error. V is TRBV13 and J is TRBJ2-7; 11 bases fit TRBD1. J lost 0 bases, V lost 2 bases, and 3 bases had no gene match. Germline loops: CDR1 PRHDT, CDR2 FYEKMQ (reference sequence). The CDR3 has 16 amino acids. Written as DNA, the CDR3 is TGTGCCAGCAGCTTATGTGGGACAGGGGGCTCCTACGAGCAGTACTTC. It is translated as CASSLCGTGGSYEQYF.

In this sample, this clonotype turned up a few times. The chain combines TRBV12-3 or TRBV12-4 with TRBJ1-5, with TRBD1 matching 7 bases. There are 15 residues in the CDR3. CDR3 DNA: TGTGTTAGCAGGCAGACAGGGCTACCAGATCAGCCCCAGCATTTT. This translates into CVSRQTGLPDQPQHF.

The chain has TRBV11-2 and TRBJ2-7; D gene uncertain. Trimming took 8 bases from V and 2 from J, leaving 19 bases between them. Looked up from germline, CDR1 is SGHAT and CDR2 is FQNNGV. The CDR3 length is 15 residues. The chain's CDR3 is CASSSGSEITYEQYF. The CDR3 DNA follows: TGTGCCAGCTCTTCCGGTTCAGAGATTACCTACGAGCAGTACTTC. The variable domain in full, with the rest retrieved from reference TRBV11-2 and TRBJ2-7, is EAGVAQSPRYKIIEKRQSVAFWCNPISGHATLYWYQQILGQGPKLLIQFQNNGVVDDSQLPKDRFSAERLKGVDSTLKIQPAKLEDSAVYLCASSSGSEITYEQYFGPGTRLTVT.

Of note for this clonotype: A clone one base away is much larger, so this may be a read error. The chain has TRBV5-1 and TRBJ2-1, with a tentative D call TRBD2 (6 bases). The V and J ends lost 2 bases and 8 bases respectively, with 17 bases between them. Germline V gene sequence: CDR1 SGHRS, CDR2 YFSETQ. The CDR3 consists of 15 residues. The DNA of the CDR3 is TGCGCCAGCAGCTTTTTAGGCGGGATGGGCGATGAGCAGTTCTTC. This codes for CASSFLGGMGDEQFF.

The chain recombines TRBV5-6 with TRBJ1-1; D uncertain. V lost 2 bases, J lost 4 bases, and 15 bases lay in between. CDR1 and CDR2 from the germline V gene are SGHDT and YYEEEE. This CDR3 is 15 amino acids long. Here the CDR3 reads CASSFPSLISTEAFF. CDR3 nucleotides: TGTGCCAGCAGCTTTCCGAGCCTTATTTCCACTGAAGCTTTCTTT. The full variable domain, with the rest looked up from reference TRBV5-6 and TRBJ1-1, is DAGVTQSPTHLIKTRGQQVTLRCSPKSGHDTVSWYQQALGQGPQFIFQYYEEEERQRGNFPDRFSGHQFPNYSSELNVNALLLGDSALYLCASSFPSLISTEAFFGQGTRLTVV.

As concerns this clonotype: One end of the junction fails to match germline, which may point to a read error. The chain carries TRBV11-1 and TRBJ1-6, with D hard to call. In germline, CDR1 is SGHAT, CDR2 FQDESV (reference sequence). The CDR3 length is 13 residues. The CDR3 DNA reads as TGTGCCAGCTGCCGGATACTGGTTTCACCTCTCAACTTT. It specifies CASCRILVSPLNF.

Comments on this clonotype: Without the conserved terminal phenylalanine or tryptophan, this CDR3 likely stems from a read error. The V call is TRBV19, the J call TRBJ2-7; 12 bases line up with TRBD2. The V gene end was trimmed by 2 bases and the J gene end by 9 bases; junction bases not matched to a gene: 8. This CDR3 comprises 15 residues. Germline V CDR1 and CDR2: LNHDA, SQIVND (reference sequence). This chain's CDR3 is CASSITGTSGSVQYL. The CDR3 bases are TGTGCCAGTAGTATAACCGGGACTAGCGGGTCGGTGCAGTACCTC.

As to this clonotype: A read error is likely, as this CDR3 ends without the conserved phenylalanine or tryptophan. The V and J genes are TRBV11-2 and TRBJ2-5; D possibly matches TRBD1 or TRBD2 (5 bases each). The CDR3 has 18 amino acids. Germline V gene lookup returns CDR1 SGHAT and CDR2 FQNNGV. V was clipped by 9 bases and J by 5 bases, with 31 bases between them. The CDR3 spells CASSPSSVQGTGRETQYL. The CDR3 bases are TGTGCCAGTAGCCCTAGCTCAGTCCAGGGTACTGGGCGGGAGACCCAGTACTTA.

This clonotype came up once. Relative to the germline gene, one junction end is altered; a read error may explain this. The chain couples TRBV30 to TRBJ1-5, with D hard to call. CDR3 length: 13 amino acids. Looked up from germline, CDR1 is GTSNPN and CDR2 is SVGIG (reference sequence). CDR3 sequence reads: CVWSPGDNQPRHF. CDR3 DNA: TGTGTTTGGAGCCCTGGAGACAATCAGCCCCGGCATTTT.

A note on this clonotype: A much bigger clone sits one base away, suggesting this may be a read error. V is TRBV30 and J is TRBJ2-5, with D perhaps matching TRBD1 or TRBD2 (5 bases each). Per germline, CDR1 GTSNPN and CDR2 SVGIG (reference sequence). The CDR3 contains 15 residues. CDR3 sequence (DNA): TGTGCCTGGAGTACCCCCTTCACTAGAGGGGAGACCCAGTGCTTC. Translating gives CAWSTPFTRGETQCF.

The V gene is TRBV6-5, the J gene TRBJ2-2; 12 bases are a match to TRBD2. Germline loops: CDR1 MNHEY, CDR2 SVGAGI. There are 16 residues in the CDR3. The V and J ends lost 7 bases and 6 bases, in that order; junction bases with no gene match: 9. The CDR3 spells CASKYLTSGRPGELFF. CDR3 bases: TGTGCCAGCAAATACTTGACTAGCGGGAGACCCGGGGAGCTGTTTTTT.

As for this clonotype: At one of its ends the junction is not consistent with the germline gene, which may arise from a read error. V is TRBV6-1 and J is TRBJ2-5; TRBD2 matches 8 bases. CDR3 length: 15 residues. Germline CDR1 MNHNS, CDR2 SASEGT. The CDR3 sequence: CVSSDQAGVQETQYF. CDR3 in DNA: TGTGTCAGCAGTGATCAAGCGGGGGTCCAAGAGACCCAGTATTTC.

With regard to this clonotype: A junction end diverges from the germline sequence, so it may reflect a read error. The V call is TRBV11-1, the J call TRBJ2-7, with TRBD2 as a possible D gene (6 bases). The CDR3 runs to 13 residues. The germline V gene encodes CDR1 SGHAT and CDR2 FQDESV (reference sequence). CDR3 protein: CANSSSRDGEHYF. DNA for the CDR3: TGTGCCAACAGCTCCTCGCGGGATGGCGAGCACTACTTC.